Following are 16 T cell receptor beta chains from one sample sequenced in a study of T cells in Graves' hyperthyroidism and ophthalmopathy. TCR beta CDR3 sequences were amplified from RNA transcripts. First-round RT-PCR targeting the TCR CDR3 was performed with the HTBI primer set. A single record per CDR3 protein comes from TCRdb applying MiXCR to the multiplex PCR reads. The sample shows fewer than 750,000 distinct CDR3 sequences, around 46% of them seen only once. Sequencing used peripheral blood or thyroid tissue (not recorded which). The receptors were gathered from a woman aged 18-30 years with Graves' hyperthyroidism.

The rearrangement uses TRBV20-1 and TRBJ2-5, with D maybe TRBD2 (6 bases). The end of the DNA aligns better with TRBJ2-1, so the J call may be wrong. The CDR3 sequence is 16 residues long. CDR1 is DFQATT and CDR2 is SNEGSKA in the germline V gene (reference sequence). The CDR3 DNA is TGCAGTGCTAGAGATTTCCAGCGGGCCTCCTACAATGAGCAGTTCTTC. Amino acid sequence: CSARDFQRASYNEQFF.

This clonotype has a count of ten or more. The CDR3 is CASSLVGTSGANSYEQYF. The CDR3 nucleotides are TGTGCCAGCAGCTTAGTTGGGACTAGCGGAGCTAACTCCTACGAGCAGTACTTC. The chain joins TRBV7-2 to TRBJ2-7, with TRBD2 identical over 11 bases. Germline trimming cut 1 base from V and 0 bases from J; bases unmatched to any gene: 8. This CDR3 spans 18 amino acids. Germline V gene data show CDR1 as SGHTA and CDR2 as FQGNSA.

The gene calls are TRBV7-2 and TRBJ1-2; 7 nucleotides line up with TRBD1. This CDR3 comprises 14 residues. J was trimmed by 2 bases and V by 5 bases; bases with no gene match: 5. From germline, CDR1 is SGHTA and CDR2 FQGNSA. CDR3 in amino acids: CASSNGQANYGYTF. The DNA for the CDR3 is TGTGCCAGCAGCAATGGACAGGCGAACTATGGCTACACCTTC.

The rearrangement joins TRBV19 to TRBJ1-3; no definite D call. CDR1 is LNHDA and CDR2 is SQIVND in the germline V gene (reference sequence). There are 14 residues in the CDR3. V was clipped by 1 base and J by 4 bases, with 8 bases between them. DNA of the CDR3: TGTGCCAGTAGTATAGCCGCGAGGGGAAACACCATATATTTT. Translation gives CASSIAARGNTIYF.

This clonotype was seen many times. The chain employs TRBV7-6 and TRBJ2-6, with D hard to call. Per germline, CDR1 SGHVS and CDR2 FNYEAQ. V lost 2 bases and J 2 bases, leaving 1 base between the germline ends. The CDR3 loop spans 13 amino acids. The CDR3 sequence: CASSLPGANVLTF. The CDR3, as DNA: TGTGCCAGCAGCTTACCTGGGGCCAACGTCCTGACTTTC.

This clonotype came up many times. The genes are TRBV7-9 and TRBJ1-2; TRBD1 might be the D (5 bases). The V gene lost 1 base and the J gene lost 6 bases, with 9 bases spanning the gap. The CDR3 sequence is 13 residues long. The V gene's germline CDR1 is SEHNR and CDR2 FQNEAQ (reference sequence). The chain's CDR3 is CASSLGREDGYTF. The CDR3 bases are TGTGCCAGCAGCTTAGGCAGGGAGGATGGCTACACCTTC.

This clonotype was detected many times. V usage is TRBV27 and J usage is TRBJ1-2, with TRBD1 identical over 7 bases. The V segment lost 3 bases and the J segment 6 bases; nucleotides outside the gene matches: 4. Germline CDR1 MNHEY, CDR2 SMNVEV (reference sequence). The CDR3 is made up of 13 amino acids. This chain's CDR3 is CASSLGRGDGYTF. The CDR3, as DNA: TGTGCCAGCAGTTTGGGCAGGGGGGATGGCTACACCTTC.

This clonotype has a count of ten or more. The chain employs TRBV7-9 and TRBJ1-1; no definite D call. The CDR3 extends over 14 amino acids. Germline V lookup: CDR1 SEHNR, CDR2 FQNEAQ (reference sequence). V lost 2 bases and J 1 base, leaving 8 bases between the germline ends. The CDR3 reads CASSLSTGNTEAFF. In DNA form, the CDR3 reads TGTGCCAGCAGCTTATCTACGGGGAACACTGAAGCTTTCTTT.

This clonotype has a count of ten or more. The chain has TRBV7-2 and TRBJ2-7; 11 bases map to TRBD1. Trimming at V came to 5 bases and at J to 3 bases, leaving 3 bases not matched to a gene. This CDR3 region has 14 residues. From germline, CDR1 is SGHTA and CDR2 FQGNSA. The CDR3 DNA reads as TGTGCCAGCAGCGTGGACAGGGGGCACTACGAGCAGTACTTC. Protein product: CASSVDRGHYEQYF.

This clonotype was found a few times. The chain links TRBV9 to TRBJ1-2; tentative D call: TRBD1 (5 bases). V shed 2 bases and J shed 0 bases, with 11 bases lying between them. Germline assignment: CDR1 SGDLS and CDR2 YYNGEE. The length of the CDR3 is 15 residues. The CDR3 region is CASSVGDGANYGYTF. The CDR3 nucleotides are TGTGCCAGCAGCGTTGGGGACGGAGCTAACTATGGCTACACCTTC.

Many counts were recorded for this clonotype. CDR3 DNA sequence: TGCGCCAGCAGTTTCCAACCTGGGGCAGACACCTACGAGCAGTACTTC. It codes for CASSFQPGADTYEQYF. The J gene is TRBJ2-7, the V gene TRBV5-1, with TRBD1 as a possible D gene (5 bases). CDR3 length: 16 residues. Germline assignment: CDR1 SGHRS and CDR2 YFSETQ. The V gene lost 5 bases and the J gene lost 2 bases, with 20 bases spanning the gap.

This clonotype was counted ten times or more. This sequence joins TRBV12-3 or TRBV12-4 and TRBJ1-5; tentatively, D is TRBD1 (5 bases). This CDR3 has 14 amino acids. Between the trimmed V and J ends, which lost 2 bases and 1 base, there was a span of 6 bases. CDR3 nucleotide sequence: TGTGCCAGCAGTTTATGGGACAGCAATCAGCCCCAGCATTTT. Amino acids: CASSLWDSNQPQHF.

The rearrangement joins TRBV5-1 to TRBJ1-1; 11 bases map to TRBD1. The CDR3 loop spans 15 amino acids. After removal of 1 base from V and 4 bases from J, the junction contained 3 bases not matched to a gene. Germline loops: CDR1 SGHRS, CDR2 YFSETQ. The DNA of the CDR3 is TGCGCCAGCAGCTTGTCAGGGACAGGGGGCACTGAAGCTTTCTTT. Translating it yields CASSLSGTGGTEAFF.

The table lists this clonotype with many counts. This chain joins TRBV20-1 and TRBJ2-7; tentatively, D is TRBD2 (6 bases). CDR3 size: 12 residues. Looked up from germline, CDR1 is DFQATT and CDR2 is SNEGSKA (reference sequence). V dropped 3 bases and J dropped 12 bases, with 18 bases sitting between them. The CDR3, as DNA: TGCAGTGCTAGGCGGGACGCGTTTATTCCGTACTTC. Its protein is CSARRDAFIPYF.

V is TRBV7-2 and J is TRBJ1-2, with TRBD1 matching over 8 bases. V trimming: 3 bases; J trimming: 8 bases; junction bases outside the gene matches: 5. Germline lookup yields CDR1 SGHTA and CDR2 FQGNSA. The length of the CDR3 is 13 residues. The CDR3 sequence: CASSFLTGVGYTF. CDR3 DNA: TGTGCCAGCAGCTTCCTGACAGGGGTGGGCTACACCTTC.

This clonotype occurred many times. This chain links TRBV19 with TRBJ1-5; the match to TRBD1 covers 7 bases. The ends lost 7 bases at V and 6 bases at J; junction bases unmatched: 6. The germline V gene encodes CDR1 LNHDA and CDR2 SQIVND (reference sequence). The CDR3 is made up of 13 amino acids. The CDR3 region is CASIGEGAQPQHF. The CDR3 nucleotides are TGTGCCAGTATCGGGGAGGGGGCTCAGCCCCAGCATTTT. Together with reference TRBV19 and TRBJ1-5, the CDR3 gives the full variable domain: DGGITQSPKYLFRKEGQNVTLSCEQNLNHDAMYWYRQDPGQGLRLIYYSQIVNDFQKGDIAEGYSVSREKKESFPLTVTSAQKNPTAFYLCASIGEGAQPQHFGDGTRLSIL.